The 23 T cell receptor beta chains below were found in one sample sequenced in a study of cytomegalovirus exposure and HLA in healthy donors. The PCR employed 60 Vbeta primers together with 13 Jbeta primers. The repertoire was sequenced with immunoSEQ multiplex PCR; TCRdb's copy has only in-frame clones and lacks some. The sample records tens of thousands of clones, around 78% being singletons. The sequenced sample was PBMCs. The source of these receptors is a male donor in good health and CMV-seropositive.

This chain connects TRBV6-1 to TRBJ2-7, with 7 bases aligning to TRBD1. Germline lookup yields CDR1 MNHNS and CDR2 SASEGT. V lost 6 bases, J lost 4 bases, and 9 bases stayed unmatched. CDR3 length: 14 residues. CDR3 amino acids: CASRSGTATYEQYF. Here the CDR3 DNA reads TGTGCCAGCAGATCCGGGACAGCGACTTACGAGCAGTACTTC.

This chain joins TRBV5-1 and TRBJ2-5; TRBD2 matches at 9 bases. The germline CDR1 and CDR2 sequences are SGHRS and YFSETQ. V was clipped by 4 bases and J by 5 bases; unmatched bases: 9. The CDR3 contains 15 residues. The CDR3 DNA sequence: TGCGCCAGCAGCGGGGGCGGGGGGGCCGCCGAGACCCAGTACTTC. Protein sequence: CASSGGGGAAETQYF.

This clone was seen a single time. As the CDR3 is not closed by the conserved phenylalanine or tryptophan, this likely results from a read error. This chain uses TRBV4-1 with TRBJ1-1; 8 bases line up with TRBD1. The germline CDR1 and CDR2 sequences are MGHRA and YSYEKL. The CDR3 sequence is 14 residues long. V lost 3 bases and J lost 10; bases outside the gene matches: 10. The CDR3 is CASSQNAGGRGAFV. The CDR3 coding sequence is TGCGCCAGCAGCCAGAACGCAGGGGGCCGGGGAGCTTTCGTT.

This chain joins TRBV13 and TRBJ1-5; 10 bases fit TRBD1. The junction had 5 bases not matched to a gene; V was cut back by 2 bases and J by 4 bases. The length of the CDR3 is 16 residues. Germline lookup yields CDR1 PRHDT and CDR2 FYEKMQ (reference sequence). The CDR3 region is CASSLYRGQGNQPQHF. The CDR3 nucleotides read TGTGCCAGCAGCTTATATAGGGGACAGGGGAATCAGCCCCAGCATTTT.

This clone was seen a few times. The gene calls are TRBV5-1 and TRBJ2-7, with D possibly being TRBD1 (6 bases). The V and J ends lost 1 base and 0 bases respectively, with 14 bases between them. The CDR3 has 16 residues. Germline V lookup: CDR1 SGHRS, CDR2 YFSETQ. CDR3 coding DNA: TGCGCCAGCAGCTTGTCCGTCAGGGGAAGCTCCTACGAGCAGTACTTC. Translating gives CASSLSVRGSSYEQYF.

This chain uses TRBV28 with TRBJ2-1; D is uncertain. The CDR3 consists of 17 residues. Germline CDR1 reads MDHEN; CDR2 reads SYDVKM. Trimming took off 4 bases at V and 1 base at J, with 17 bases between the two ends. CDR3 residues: CASSSLTRPTSYNEQFF. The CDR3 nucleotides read TGTGCCAGCAGTTCCTTGACACGTCCCACATCCTACAATGAGCAGTTCTTC.

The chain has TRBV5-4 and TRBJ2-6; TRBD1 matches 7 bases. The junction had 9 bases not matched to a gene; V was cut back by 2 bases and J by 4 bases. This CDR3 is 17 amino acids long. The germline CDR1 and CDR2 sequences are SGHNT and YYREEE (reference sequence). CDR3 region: CASSFRQGQPGANVLTF. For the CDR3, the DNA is TGTGCCAGCAGCTTTCGACAGGGCCAACCGGGGGCCAACGTCCTGACTTTC.

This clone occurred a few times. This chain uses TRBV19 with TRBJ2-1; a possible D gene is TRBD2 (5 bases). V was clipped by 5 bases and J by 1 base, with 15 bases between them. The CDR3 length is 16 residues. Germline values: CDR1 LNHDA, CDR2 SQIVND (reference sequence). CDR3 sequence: CASSLRKADSYNEQFF. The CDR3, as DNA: TGTGCCAGTAGTTTGAGAAAAGCGGATTCCTACAATGAGCAGTTCTTC.

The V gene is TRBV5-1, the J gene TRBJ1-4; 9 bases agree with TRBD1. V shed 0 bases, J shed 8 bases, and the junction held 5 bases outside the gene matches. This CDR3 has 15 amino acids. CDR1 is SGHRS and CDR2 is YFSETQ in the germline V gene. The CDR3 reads CASSLEGQGGEKLFF. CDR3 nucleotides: TGCGCCAGCAGCTTGGAGGGACAGGGTGGGGAAAAACTGTTTTTT.

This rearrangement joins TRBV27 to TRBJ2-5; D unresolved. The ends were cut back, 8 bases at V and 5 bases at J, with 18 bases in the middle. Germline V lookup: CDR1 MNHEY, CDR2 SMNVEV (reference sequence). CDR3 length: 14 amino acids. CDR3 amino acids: CASASGGREETQYF. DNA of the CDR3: TGTGCCAGCGCATCGGGTGGAAGAGAGGAGACCCAGTACTTC.

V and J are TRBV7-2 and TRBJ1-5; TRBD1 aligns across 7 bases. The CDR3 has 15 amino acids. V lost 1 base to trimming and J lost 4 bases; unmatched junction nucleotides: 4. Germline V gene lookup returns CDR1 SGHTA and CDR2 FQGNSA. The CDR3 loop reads CASSLVGQRNQPQHF. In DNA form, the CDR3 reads TGTGCCAGCAGCTTAGTGGGACAGAGAAATCAGCCCCAGCATTTT.

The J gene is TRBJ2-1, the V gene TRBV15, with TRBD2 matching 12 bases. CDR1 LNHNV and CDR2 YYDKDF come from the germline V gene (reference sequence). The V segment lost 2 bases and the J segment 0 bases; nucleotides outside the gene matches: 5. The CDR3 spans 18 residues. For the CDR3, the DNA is TGTGCCACCAGCAGATTATGGACTAGCGGGAACTCCTACAATGAGCAGTTCTTC. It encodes CATSRLWTSGNSYNEQFF.

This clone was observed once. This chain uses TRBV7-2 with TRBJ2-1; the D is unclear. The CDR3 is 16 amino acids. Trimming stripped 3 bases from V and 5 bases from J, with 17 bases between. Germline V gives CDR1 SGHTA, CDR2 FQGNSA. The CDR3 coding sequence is TGTGCCAGCAGCTTCGAGCCTTCCCTTTTTGACAATGAGCAGTTCTTC. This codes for CASSFEPSLFDNEQFF.

The CDR3 DNA is TGTGCCAGCAGCCCGACAGTCAATGAGCAGTTCTTC. Protein product: CASSPTVNEQFF. J is TRBJ2-1 and V is TRBV4-2, with D possibly TRBD1 on 5 matching bases. CDR1 LGHNA and CDR2 YNFKEQ come from the germline V gene. V gave up 4 bases and J gave up 6 bases, with 7 bases separating them. The CDR3 consists of 12 residues.

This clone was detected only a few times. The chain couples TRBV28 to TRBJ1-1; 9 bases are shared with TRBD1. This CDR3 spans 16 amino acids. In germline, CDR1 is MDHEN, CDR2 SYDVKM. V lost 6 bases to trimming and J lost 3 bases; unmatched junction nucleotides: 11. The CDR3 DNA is TGTGCCAGCAGACAACCCGACGGGACAGGGCACACTGAAGCTTTCTTT. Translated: CASRQPDGTGHTEAFF.

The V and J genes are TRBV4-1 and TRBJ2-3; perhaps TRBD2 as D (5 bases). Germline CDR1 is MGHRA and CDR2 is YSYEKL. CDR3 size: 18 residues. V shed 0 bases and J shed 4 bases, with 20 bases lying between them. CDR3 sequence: CASSQDEQPSGAPDTQYF. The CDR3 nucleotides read TGCGCCAGCAGCCAAGACGAACAGCCAAGCGGCGCTCCAGATACGCAGTATTTT.

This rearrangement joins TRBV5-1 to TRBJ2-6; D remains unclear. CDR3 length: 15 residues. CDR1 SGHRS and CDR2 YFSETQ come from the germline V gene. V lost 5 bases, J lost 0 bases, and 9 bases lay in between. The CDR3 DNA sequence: TGCGCCAGCAGAGTCGGAGTCTCTGGGGCCAACGTCCTGACTTTC. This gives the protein CASRVGVSGANVLTF.

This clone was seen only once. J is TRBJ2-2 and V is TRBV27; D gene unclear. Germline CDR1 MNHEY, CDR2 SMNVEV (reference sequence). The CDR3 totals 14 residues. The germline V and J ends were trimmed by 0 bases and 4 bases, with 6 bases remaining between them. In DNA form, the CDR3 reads TGTGCCAGCAGTTTATCGGGCTTCACCGGGGAGCTGTTTTTT. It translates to CASSLSGFTGELFF.

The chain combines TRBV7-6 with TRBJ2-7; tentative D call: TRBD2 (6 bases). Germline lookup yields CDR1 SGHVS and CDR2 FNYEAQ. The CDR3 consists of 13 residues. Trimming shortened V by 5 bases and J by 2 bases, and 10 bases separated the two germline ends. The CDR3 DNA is TGTGCCAGCAGCCCCGCGGGGCCCTACGAGCAGTACTTC. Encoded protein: CASSPAGPYEQYF.

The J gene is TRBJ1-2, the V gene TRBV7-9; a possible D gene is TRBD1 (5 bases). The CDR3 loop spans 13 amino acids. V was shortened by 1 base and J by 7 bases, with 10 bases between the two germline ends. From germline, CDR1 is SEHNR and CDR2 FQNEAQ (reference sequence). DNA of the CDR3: TGTGCCAGCAGCTTAGGGGGCAACGGTGGCTACACCTTC. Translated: CASSLGGNGGYTF.

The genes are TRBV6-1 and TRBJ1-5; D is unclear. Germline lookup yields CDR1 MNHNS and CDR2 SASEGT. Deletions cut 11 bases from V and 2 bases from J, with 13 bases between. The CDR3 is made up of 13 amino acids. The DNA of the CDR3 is TGTGCCGGCGAGGGAATCCGCAATCAGCCCCAGCATTTT. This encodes CAGEGIRNQPQHF.

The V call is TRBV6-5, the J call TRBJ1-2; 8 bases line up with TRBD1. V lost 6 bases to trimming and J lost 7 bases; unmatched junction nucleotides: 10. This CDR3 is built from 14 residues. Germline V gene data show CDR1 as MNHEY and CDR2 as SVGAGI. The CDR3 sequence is CASSQSQGGFGYTF. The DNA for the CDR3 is TGTGCCAGCAGCCAATCACAGGGGGGTTTTGGCTACACCTTC.

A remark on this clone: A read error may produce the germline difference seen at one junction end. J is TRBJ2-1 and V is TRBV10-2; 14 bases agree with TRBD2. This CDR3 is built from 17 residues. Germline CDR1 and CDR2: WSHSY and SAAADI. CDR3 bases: TGCGCCAGCAGTGCCGACTCTGTGGGACTAGCGGGGGCCGGAGGGCTCTTC. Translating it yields CASSADSVGLAGAGGLF.